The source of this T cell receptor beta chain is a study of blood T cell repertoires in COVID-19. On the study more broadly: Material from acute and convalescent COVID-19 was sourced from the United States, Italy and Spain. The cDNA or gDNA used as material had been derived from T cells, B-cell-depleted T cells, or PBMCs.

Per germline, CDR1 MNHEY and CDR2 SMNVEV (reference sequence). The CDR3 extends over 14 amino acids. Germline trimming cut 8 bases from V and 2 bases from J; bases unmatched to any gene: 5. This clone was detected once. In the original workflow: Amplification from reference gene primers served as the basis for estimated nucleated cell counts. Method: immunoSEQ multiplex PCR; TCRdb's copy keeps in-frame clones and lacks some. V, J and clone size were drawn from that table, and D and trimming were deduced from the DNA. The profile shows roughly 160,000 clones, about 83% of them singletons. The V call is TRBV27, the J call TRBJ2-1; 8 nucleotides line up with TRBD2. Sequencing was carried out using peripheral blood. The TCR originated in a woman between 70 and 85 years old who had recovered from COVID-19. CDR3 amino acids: CASSPGRAYNEQFF. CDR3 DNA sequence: TGTGCCAGCTCCCCCGGGAGGGCCTACAATGAGCAGTTCTTC.